This entry features one T cell receptor (beta chain) sequence. CDR3 length equals 15 residues. V dropped 1 base and J dropped 1 base, with 9 bases sitting between them. CDR1 MNHEY and CDR2 SVGEGT come from the germline V gene. Per the study methods: Reference gene primers were amplified, and this amplification served to estimate nucleated cell counts. Sequencing was performed with immunoSEQ multiplex PCR; in TCRdb, only in-frame clones are kept and a portion is missing. V, J and clone size reflect that table, while D and trimming were determined from the DNA. The sample yields tens of thousands of clones, around 80% seen once. The data originate from a study of blood T cell repertoires in COVID-19. Overall study context: The study drew acute and convalescent COVID-19 samples from the United States, Italy and Spain. T cells, B-cell-depleted T cells, or PBMCs provided the cDNA or gDNA that served as material.

This rearrangement joins TRBV6-2 or TRBV6-3 to TRBJ2-3, with D tentatively TRBD2 (6 bases). Sequencing was performed on peripheral blood. The receptor comes from a man aged 55 to 70 with active or convalescent COVID-19. The CDR3 coding sequence is TGTGCCAGCAGTTACTTCGGCGGGGGCACAGATACGCAGTATTTT. This encodes CASSYFGGGTDTQYF.